The 20 T cell receptor beta chains listed next were all sequenced from one sample in a study of beta chain features in type 1 diabetes. Reverse transcription of all isolated RNA meant that expressed TCRB transcripts were sequenced. TCRdb keeps only in-frame clones here, not all; method: immunoSEQ multiplex PCR. The sample holds about 210,000 clones, approximately 11% seen once. Sequencing used central memory CD4+ T cells from blood. These receptor sequences come from a man between 18 and 29 years old in good health.

This clone was seen a few times. This chain links TRBV30 with TRBJ1-3; D remains ambiguous. Germline V gene sequence: CDR1 GTSNPN, CDR2 SVGIG (reference sequence). The CDR3 spans 15 residues. V gave up 3 bases and J gave up 0 bases, with 12 bases separating them. The CDR3 nucleotides read TGTGCCTGGAGGTCGTTCGAGATCTCTGGAAACACCATATATTTT. Its protein product is CAWRSFEISGNTIYF.

The V and J genes are TRBV6-1 and TRBJ2-7, with D possibly being TRBD1 or TRBD2 (6 bases each). V shed 5 bases and J shed 4 bases, with 9 bases lying between them. Per the germline V gene, CDR1 is MNHNS and CDR2 is SASEGT. There are 12 residues in the CDR3. CDR3 DNA: TGTGCCAGCAGTCAGGGGAGGTACGAGCAGTACTTC. Residues: CASSQGRYEQYF.

This clone was counted between two and nine times. The chain couples TRBV4-1 to TRBJ1-3, with no clear D. The germline V and J ends were trimmed by 1 base and 4 bases, with 11 bases remaining between them. The CDR3 runs 15 residues. The germline CDR1 and CDR2 sequences are MGHRA and YSYEKL. The CDR3, as DNA: TGCGCCAGCAGCCAAGTAGTGTTTACCGGAAACACCATATATTTT. Its protein is CASSQVVFTGNTIYF.

The chain carries TRBV6-1 and TRBJ2-7, with unresolved D. The germline V gene has CDR1 MNHNS and CDR2 SASEGT. Trimming took 2 bases from V and 4 from J, leaving 12 bases between them. This CDR3 comprises 14 residues. The CDR3 reads CASSERPPPYEQYF. The CDR3 DNA reads TGTGCCAGCAGTGAAAGGCCCCCCCCTTACGAGCAGTACTTC.

This chain uses TRBV10-3 with TRBJ2-3; 9 bases are shared with TRBD2. The CDR3 contains 13 residues. Germline-derived CDR1 and CDR2 are ENHRY and SYGVKD. The V gene end was trimmed by 2 bases and the J gene end by 10 bases; junction bases not matched to a gene: 4. The CDR3 region has the DNA TGTGCCATCAGTGAGGCTAGCGGGACGCCGCAGTATTTT. Residues: CAISEASGTPQYF.

This clone was observed a few times. This chain joins TRBV7-9 and TRBJ1-4; D is unclear. With 5 bases removed from V and 7 bases from J, the gap between germline ends came to 11 bases. Per germline, CDR1 SEHNR and CDR2 FQNEAQ (reference sequence). CDR3 length: 13 amino acids. CDR3 sequence reads: CASSMVIGEKLFF. DNA for the CDR3: TGTGCCAGCAGCATGGTGATTGGTGAAAAACTGTTTTTT. Looking up the rest from reference TRBV7-9 and TRBJ1-4 gives the full variable domain: DTGVSQNPRHKITKRGQNVTFRCDPISEHNRLYWYRQTLGQGPEFLTYFQNEAQLEKSRLLSDRFSAERPKGSFSTLEIQRTEQGDSAMYLCASSMVIGEKLFFGSGTQLSVL.

The chain recombines TRBV15 with TRBJ2-2, with TRBD2 identical over 11 bases. CDR3 size: 16 residues. V trimming: 1 base; J trimming: 15 bases; junction bases outside the gene matches: 13. Germline CDR1 is LNHNV and CDR2 is YYDKDF (reference sequence). The CDR3 region has the DNA TGTGCCACCAGCAGAGGTGAAACTAGCGGGAGTACTAAGATGTTTTTT. Translated, it gives CATSRGETSGSTKMFF.

CDR3 sequence reads: CASSPRDRVPTDTQYF. CDR3 nucleotide sequence: TGTGCCAGTAGTCCCAGGGACAGGGTTCCCACAGATACGCAGTATTTT. This rearrangement joins TRBV19 to TRBJ2-3; TRBD1 matches 9 bases. Germline values: CDR1 LNHDA, CDR2 SQIVND (reference sequence). This CDR3 comprises 16 residues. After removal of 5 bases from V and 2 bases from J, the junction contained 8 bases not matched to a gene.

The chain is built from TRBV28 and TRBJ1-5; 12 nucleotides agree with TRBD1. The CDR3 spans 18 residues. The germline gives CDR1 MDHEN, CDR2 SYDVKM. V lost 6 bases, J lost 8 bases, and 17 bases stayed unmatched. For the CDR3, the DNA is TGTGCCAGCAGCTCTCACCTTTGGGACAGGGGGCGGGAGGAGCCCCAGCATTTT. It translates to CASSSHLWDRGREEPQHF. The whole variable domain, remainder taken from reference TRBV28 and TRBJ1-5, is DVKVTQSSRYLVKRTGEKVFLECVQDMDHENMFWYRQDPGLGLRLIYFSYDVKMKEKGDIPEGYSVSREKKERFSLILESASTNQTSMYLCASSSHLWDRGREEPQHFGDGTRLSIL.

This clone was counted a single time. The V call is TRBV27, the J call TRBJ2-2; TRBD2 aligns across 8 bases. J gave up 5 bases and V 7 bases, and 12 bases lay outside the gene matches. Germline V gene lookup returns CDR1 MNHEY and CDR2 SMNVEV (reference sequence). The CDR3 covers 16 residues. CDR3 nucleotides: TGTGCCAGCACCTACGGGGGCGGGGGGCGGACCGGGGAGCTGTTTTTT. It encodes CASTYGGGGRTGELFF.

The chain joins TRBV7-6 to TRBJ2-3; 9 nucleotides line up with TRBD1. The CDR3 runs to 15 residues. From germline, CDR1 is SGHVS and CDR2 FNYEAQ. With 5 bases clipped from V and 3 bases from J, the junction kept 6 bases outside the gene matches. CDR3: CASSTRDRVTDTQYF. As DNA, the CDR3 is TGTGCCAGCAGCACCCGGGACAGGGTAACAGATACGCAGTATTTT.

J is TRBJ1-5 and V is TRBV2; no reliable D call. This CDR3 is built from 15 residues. The ends were cut back, 8 bases at V and 2 bases at J, with 16 bases in the middle. Germline assignment: CDR1 SNHLY and CDR2 FYNNEI. CDR3 amino acids: CASRSDGWGNQPQHF. The CDR3 bases are TGTGCCAGCCGATCGGACGGGTGGGGCAATCAGCCCCAGCATTTT.

This clone was observed a handful of times. The CDR3 DNA is TGCGCCAGCAGTCCCGGGACTAGCGGGCTGCAGTACTTC. Encoded protein: CASSPGTSGLQYF. The chain carries TRBV10-1 and TRBJ2-7, with TRBD2 matching over 12 bases. V was pared by 5 bases and J by 9 bases, with 5 bases of the junction left unmatched. This CDR3 contains 13 residues. Germline CDR1 reads WNHNN; CDR2 reads SYGVQD (reference sequence).

This clone has a handful of counts. This chain connects TRBV18 to TRBJ2-1; 10 bases line up with TRBD2. CDR3 size: 15 residues. Trimming at V came to 5 bases and at J to 4 bases, leaving 5 bases not matched to a gene. Germline V CDR1 and CDR2: KGHSH, LQKENI. The CDR3 DNA is TGTGCCAGCTCATCACAGCGGGAGGGATACAATGAGCAGTTCTTC. Encoded protein: CASSSQREGYNEQFF.

This rearrangement joins TRBV5-6 to TRBJ2-3, with 7 bases matching TRBD1. The CDR3 is 16 amino acids. The germline CDR1 and CDR2 sequences are SGHDT and YYEEEE. V lost 1 base to trimming and J lost 3 bases; unmatched junction nucleotides: 8. The CDR3 reads CASSLWTGGQTDTQYF. The DNA of the CDR3 is TGTGCCAGCAGCTTGTGGACAGGCGGGCAGACAGATACGCAGTATTTT.

Many counts were recorded for this clone. The chain joins TRBV6-5 to TRBJ1-5, with a tentative D call TRBD1 (5 bases). The CDR3 extends over 14 amino acids. V shed 5 bases and J shed 5 bases, with 13 bases lying between them. Per the germline V gene, CDR1 is MNHEY and CDR2 is SVGAGI. The CDR3 DNA reads as TGTGCCAGCAGTAAGATGGGACGGGATCAGCCCCAGCATTTT. Translating gives CASSKMGRDQPQHF.

This clone was counted a few times. The V and J genes are TRBV30 and TRBJ2-6; D remains unclear. CDR1 and CDR2 (germline): GTSNPN, SVGIG (reference sequence). The CDR3 is 15 amino acids. The germline V and J ends were trimmed by 1 base and 0 bases, with 7 bases remaining between them. As DNA, the CDR3 is TGTGCCTGGAGTGGTGGGGACTCTGGGGCCAACGTCCTGACTTTC. Protein sequence: CAWSGGDSGANVLTF.

This clone turned up a few times. The chain recombines TRBV6-1 with TRBJ1-2, with D possibly being TRBD1 (5 bases). The CDR3 runs 15 residues. Germline CDR1 MNHNS, CDR2 SASEGT. The ends were cut back, 2 bases at V and 9 bases at J, with 19 bases in the middle. CDR3 DNA sequence: TGTGCCAGCAGTGAACACGGCAGGGTAGGGGTGAGCTACACCTTC. Translated, it gives CASSEHGRVGVSYTF.

The chain links TRBV19 to TRBJ2-1; TRBD2 might be the D (6 bases). Trimming shortened V by 4 bases and J by 3 bases, and 10 bases separated the two germline ends. CDR1 and CDR2 (germline): LNHDA, SQIVND (reference sequence). CDR3 length: 14 residues. The CDR3 reads CASSRGEVYNEQFF. The CDR3 DNA sequence: TGTGCCAGTAGTAGGGGGGAGGTCTACAATGAGCAGTTCTTC. The entire variable domain, with the rest obtained from reference TRBV19 and TRBJ2-1, is as follows: DGGITQSPKYLFRKEGQNVTLSCEQNLNHDAMYWYRQDPGQGLRLIYYSQIVNDFQKGDIAEGYSVSREKKESFPLTVTSAQKNPTAFYLCASSRGEVYNEQFFGPGTRLTVL.

This clone was observed a handful of times. At the DNA level, this CDR3 is encoded by other sequences in the same sample as well. The V gene is TRBV5-6, the J gene TRBJ2-2, with 8 bases lining up with TRBD1. Germline V gene sequence: CDR1 SGHDT, CDR2 YYEEEE. Trimming at V came to 2 bases and at J to 2 bases, leaving 5 bases not matched to a gene. The CDR3 loop spans 16 amino acids. CDR3 sequence reads: CASSFPGQVNTGELFF. For the CDR3, the DNA is TGTGCCAGCAGCTTTCCGGGACAGGTCAACACCGGGGAGCTGTTTTTT.